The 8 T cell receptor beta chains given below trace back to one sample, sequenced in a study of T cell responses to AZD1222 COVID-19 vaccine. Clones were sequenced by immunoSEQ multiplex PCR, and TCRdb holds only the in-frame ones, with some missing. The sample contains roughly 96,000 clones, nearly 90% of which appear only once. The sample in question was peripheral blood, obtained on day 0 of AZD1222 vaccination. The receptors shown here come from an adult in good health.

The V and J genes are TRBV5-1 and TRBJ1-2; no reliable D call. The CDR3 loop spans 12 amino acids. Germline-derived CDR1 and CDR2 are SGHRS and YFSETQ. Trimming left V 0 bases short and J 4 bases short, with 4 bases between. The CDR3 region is CASSLGGYGYTF. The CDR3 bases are TGCGCCAGCAGCTTGGGCGGCTATGGCTACACCTTC.

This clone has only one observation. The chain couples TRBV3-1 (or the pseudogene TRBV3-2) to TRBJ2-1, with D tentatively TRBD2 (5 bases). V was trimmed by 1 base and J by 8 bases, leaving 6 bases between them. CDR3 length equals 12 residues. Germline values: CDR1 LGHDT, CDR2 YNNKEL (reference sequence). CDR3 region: CASSQGGYEQFF. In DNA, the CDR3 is TGTGCCAGCAGCCAAGGCGGGTATGAGCAGTTCTTC.

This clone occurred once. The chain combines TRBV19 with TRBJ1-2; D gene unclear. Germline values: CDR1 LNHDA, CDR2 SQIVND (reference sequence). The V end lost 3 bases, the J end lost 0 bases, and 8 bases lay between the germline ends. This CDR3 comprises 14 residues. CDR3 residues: CASSIQAANYGYTF. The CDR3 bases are TGTGCCAGTAGTATCCAAGCGGCTAACTATGGCTACACCTTC.

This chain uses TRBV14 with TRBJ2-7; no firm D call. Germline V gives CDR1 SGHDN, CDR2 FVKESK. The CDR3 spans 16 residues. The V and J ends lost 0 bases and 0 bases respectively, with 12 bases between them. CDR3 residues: CASSQDSDRSSYEQYF. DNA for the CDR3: TGTGCCAGCAGCCAAGATTCGGACCGGAGCTCCTACGAGCAGTACTTC.

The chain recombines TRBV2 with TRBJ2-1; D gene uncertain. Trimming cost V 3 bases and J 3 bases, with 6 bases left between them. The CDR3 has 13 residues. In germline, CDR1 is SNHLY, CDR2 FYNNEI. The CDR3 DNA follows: TGTGCCAGCAGTGAGGGTTACTACAATGAGCAGTTCTTC. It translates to CASSEGYYNEQFF.

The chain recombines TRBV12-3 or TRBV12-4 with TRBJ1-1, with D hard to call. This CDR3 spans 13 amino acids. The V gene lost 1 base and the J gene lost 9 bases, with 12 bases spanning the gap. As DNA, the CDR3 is TGTGCCAGCAGTTTAGAGGGCCACCTTAAAGCTTTCTTT. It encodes CASSLEGHLKAFF.

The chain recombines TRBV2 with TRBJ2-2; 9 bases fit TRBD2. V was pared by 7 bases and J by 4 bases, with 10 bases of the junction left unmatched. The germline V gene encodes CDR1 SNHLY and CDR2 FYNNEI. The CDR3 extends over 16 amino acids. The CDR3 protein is CASKPSGGRSTGELFF. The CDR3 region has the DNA TGTGCCAGCAAACCAAGCGGGGGGCGGAGCACCGGGGAGCTGTTTTTT.

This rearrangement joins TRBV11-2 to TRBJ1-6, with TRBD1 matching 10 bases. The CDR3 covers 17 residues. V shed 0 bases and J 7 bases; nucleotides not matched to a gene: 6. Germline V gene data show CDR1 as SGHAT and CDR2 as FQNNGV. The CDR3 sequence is CASSLDEGDRGNSPLHF. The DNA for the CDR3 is TGTGCCAGCAGCTTAGATGAGGGGGACAGGGGAAATTCACCCCTCCACTTT.